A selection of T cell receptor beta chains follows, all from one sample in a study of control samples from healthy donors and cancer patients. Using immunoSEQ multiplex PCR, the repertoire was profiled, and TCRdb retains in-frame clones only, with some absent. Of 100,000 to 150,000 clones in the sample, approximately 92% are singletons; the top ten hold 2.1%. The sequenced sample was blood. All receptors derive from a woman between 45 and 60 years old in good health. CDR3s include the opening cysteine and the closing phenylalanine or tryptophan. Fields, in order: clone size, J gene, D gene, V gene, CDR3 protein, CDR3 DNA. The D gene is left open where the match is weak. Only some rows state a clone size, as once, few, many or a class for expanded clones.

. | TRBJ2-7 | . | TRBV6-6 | CASGDRSPSEQYF | TGTGCCAGCGGAGACAGGAGCCCATCTGAGCAGTACTTC
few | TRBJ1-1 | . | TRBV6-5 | CASSSTVGNTEAFF | TGTGCCAGCAGTTCGACCGTTGGAAACACTGAAGCTTTCTTT
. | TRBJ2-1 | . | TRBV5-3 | CARSAPGISGGNEQFF | TGTGCCAGAAGCGCTCCTGGCATTTCTGGGGGCAATGAGCAGTTCTTC
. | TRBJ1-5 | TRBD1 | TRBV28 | CASTGTGVNQPQHF | TGTGCCAGCACCGGAACAGGGGTCAATCAGCCCCAGCATTTT
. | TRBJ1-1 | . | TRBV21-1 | CASSISFGGGTEAFF | .
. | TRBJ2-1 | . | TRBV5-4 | CASSLAGAFKNEQFF | TGTGCCAGCAGCTTGGCCGGGGCCTTTAAAAATGAGCAGTTCTTC
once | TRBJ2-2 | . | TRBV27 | CAGLKNRAVPNTGELFF | TGTGCCGGCCTAAAGAACAGGGCAGTCCCGAACACCGGGGAGCTGTTTTTT
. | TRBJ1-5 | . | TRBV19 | CASSLQGLQPQHF | TGTGCCAGTAGCCTCCAGGGACTTCAGCCCCAGCATTTT
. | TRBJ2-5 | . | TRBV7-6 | CASSLARGNQETQYF | TGTGCCAGCAGCTTAGCGAGGGGAAATCAAGAGACCCAGTACTTC
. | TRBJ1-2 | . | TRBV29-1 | CSVGLDRPFYTF | TGCAGCGTTGGACTTGACCGACCCTTCTACACCTTC
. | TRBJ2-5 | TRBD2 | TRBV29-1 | CSVRTSGGPQETQYF | TGCAGCGTTCGGACTAGCGGGGGTCCCCAAGAGACCCAGTACTTC
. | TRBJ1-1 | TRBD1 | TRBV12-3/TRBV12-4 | CACSGGLNTEAFF | TGTGCCTGCTCAGGGGGCCTTAACACTGAAGCTTTCTTT
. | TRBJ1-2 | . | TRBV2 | CASSERGLYGYTF | TGTGCCAGCAGTGAACGGGGCCTCTATGGCTACACCTTC
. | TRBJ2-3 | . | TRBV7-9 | CASFSGDTDTQYF | TGTGCCAGCTTTTCAGGGGACACAGATACGCAGTATTTT
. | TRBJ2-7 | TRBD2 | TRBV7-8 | CASSLAQLAGVTYEQYF | TGTGCCAGCAGCTTAGCCCAACTAGCGGGGGTAACCTACGAGCAGTACTTC
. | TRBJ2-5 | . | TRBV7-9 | CASSFHPRTQYF | TGTGCCAGCAGCTTCCACCCGCGGACCCAGTACTTC
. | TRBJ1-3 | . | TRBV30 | CAWTLSGNTIYF | TGTGCCTGGACATTGAGTGGAAACACCATATATTTT
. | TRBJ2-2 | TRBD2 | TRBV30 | CAWSVLAGAGELFF | TGTGCCTGGAGTGTACTTGCGGGAGCCGGGGAGCTGTTTTTT
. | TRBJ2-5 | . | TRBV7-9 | CASSPHLLAGETQYF | TGTGCCAGCAGCCCCCATCTACTAGCAGGGGAGACCCAGTACTTC
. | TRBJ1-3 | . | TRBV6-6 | CASSQKSSGNTIYF | TGTGCCAGCAGTCAAAAGAGCTCTGGAAACACCATATATTTT
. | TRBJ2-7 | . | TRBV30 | CAWTSGVSEQYF | TGTGCCTGGACTTCAGGGGTTTCCGAGCAGTACTTC
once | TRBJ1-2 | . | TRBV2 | CASGGVLGYTF | TGTGCCAGTGGGGGGGTCCTTGGCTACACCTTC
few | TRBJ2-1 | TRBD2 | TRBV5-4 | CASSSTSGSYNEQFF | TGTGCCAGCAGCTCTACTAGCGGTTCCTACAATGAGCAGTTCTTC
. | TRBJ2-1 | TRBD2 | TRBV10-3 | CAIREALAGGPHEQFF | TGTGCCATCAGGGAAGCCCTAGCGGGAGGGCCGCATGAGCAGTTCTTC
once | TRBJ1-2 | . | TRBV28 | CASSQNYGYTF | TGTGCCAGCAGTCAAAACTATGGCTACACCTTC
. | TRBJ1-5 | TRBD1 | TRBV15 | CATSVGQNNQPQHF | TGTGCCACCAGCGTGGGACAGAATAATCAGCCCCAGCATTTT
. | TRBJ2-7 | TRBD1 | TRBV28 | CASSTWTGAYEQYF | TGTGCCAGCAGTACCTGGACAGGGGCCTACGAGCAGTACTTC
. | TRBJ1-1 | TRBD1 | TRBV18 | CASSGQGAKTEAFF | TGTGCCAGCTCAGGGCAGGGGGCTAAGACTGAAGCTTTCTTT
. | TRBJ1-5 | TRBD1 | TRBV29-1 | CSVELGQGYQPQHF | TGCAGCGTTGAATTGGGACAGGGCTATCAGCCCCAGCATTTT
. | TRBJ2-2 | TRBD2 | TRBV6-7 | CARRLRVGIAGGLGGAGELFF | TGTGCCAGACGCCTCAGGGTCGGAATAGCGGGGGGGTTAGGCGGCGCCGGGGAGCTGTTTTTT
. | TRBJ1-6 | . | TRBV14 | CASSQFVASPLHF | TGTGCCAGCAGCCAATTTGTTGCTTCACCCCTCCACTTT
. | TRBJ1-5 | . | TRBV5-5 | CASSFGVRGNQPQHF | TGTGCCAGCAGCTTCGGGGTGAGGGGCAATCAGCCCCAGCATTTT
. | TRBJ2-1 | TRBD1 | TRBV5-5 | CASSLETGPFNEQFF | TGTGCCAGCAGCTTGGAGACAGGGCCCTTCAATGAGCAGTTCTTC
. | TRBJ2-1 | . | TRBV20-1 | CSARVQPEQFF | TGCAGTGCTAGAGTGCAACCAGAGCAGTTCTTC
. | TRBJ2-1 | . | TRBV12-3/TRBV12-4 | CASSPDRVGKFF | TGTGCCAGCAGCCCAGACCGGGTGGGGAAATTCTTC
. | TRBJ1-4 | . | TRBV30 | CAWSDQAATNEKLFF | TGTGCCTGGAGTGACCAGGCAGCAACTAATGAAAAACTGTTTTTT
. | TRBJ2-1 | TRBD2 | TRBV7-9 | CASSRLAEQFF | TGTGCCAGCAGCAGACTAGCGGAGCAGTTCTTC
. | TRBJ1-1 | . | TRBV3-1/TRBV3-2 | CASSQGVPNTEAFF | TGTGCCAGCAGCCAAGGGGTTCCGAACACTGAAGCTTTCTTT
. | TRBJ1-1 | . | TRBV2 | CASGQAPGAEAFF | TGTGCCAGCGGCCAGGCCCCCGGGGCTGAAGCTTTCTTT
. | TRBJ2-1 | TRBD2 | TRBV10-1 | CASSESFSSGRSYNEQFF | TGCGCCAGCAGTGAGTCGTTTTCTAGCGGGAGATCCTACAATGAGCAGTTCTTC
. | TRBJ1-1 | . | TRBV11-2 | CASSPKPQGWGTEAFF | TGTGCCAGCAGCCCCAAACCCCAGGGATGGGGTACTGAAGCTTTCTTT
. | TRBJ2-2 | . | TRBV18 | CAGRGAGTGELFF | TGTGCCGGGCGGGGAGCTGGCACCGGGGAGCTGTTTTTT
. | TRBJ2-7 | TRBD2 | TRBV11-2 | CASSSYQASGSVYEQYF | TGTGCCAGCAGCTCATACCAAGCTAGCGGGAGTGTCTACGAGCAGTACTTC
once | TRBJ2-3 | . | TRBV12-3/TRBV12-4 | CASSRLLDTQYF | TGTGCCAGCAGTCGTCTTCTGGATACGCAGTATTTT
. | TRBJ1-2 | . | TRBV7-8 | CASSLIQQGYGYTF | TGTGCCAGCAGCCTGATACAGCAGGGCTATGGCTACACCTTC
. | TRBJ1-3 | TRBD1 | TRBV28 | CASSGTGGSGNTIYF | TGTGCCAGCAGCGGGACAGGGGGCTCTGGAAACACCATATATTTT
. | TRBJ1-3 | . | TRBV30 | CAWDLGGAEGNTIYF | TGTGCCTGGGATTTGGGGGGCGCAGAAGGAAACACCATATATTTT